What follows is one TCR beta chain and its context. The CDR3 runs to 13 residues. The V end was cut by 1 base, the J end by 5 bases, with 8 bases between. These data originate in a study of neurological immune-mediated disorders. The time point: longitudinal time-point 2. 2 million PBMCs stored at -80 C were the source of the unsorted libraries. The cDNA was produced through 5'RACE with 10-nucleotide random UMIs. Every sequencing run drew on 15-18 subjects and yielded over 190 million TCR-beta sequences. TCRdb reprocessed the 5' RACE reads via MiXCR and lists one record per CDR3 protein. The profile shows 55,000 to 65,000 distinct CDR3 sequences, 9.7% of them singletons.

The V gene is TRBV12-3 or TRBV12-4, the J gene TRBJ2-5, with D unresolved. Sequenced material: PBMCs. This sequence originates from a man aged 30-40 years in good health. The CDR3 bases are TGTGCCAGCAGTTTAGACATTGTGGAGACCCAGTACTTC. Its protein is CASSLDIVETQYF.